This T cell receptor beta chain was retrieved from a study of control samples from healthy donors and cancer patients (dated by TCRdb to 2020 to 2021). On this clone: The specificity of this receptor is unknown. It has no much larger one-base neighbor in the sample; base qualities were not kept.

Looking up the germline V gene (reference sequence) yields CDR1 LNHDA and CDR2 SQIVND. V is clipped by 7 bases and J by 5 bases, and the sequence between their germline boundaries is 14 bases long. The cysteine opens and the phenylalanine closes a CDR3 of 14 amino acids. Kept here is only the CDR3 DNA, which spans 42 bases and is read in frame from base 1. Receptor amplification or capture employed the immunoSEQ multiplex PCR assay. Sourced from immuneACCESS, this table was stored by TCRdb with only in-frame sequences that have V and J called. A share of the clones is absent; for the studies checked, an unresolved V gene accounts for under half, and the remainder has no known explanation. The sample yields under 95,000 clones; more than 85% were counted once. The ten top clones hold around 1% of the sample.

The specimen sequenced was blood. Rearrangement joined TRBV19 to TRBJ2-2, with a weak D call of TRBD1 (8 bases match). The source is a woman aged 25 to 39 in good health. CDR3 loop: CASIEQGGTGELFF. The DNA reads as follows: TGTGCCAGTATAGAACAGGGGGGGACCGGGGAGCTGTTTTTT.